Listed below are T cell receptor beta chains from one sample, sequenced in a study of blood T cell repertoires in COVID-19. Assay used: immunoSEQ multiplex PCR; TCRdb lists only in-frame clones, some missing. The data contain around 170,000 clones, 75% to 90% of them seen just once; the ten biggest clones take up around 6.1%. The sequencing sample was made of peripheral blood. These receptors came from a middle-aged woman with acute or convalescent COVID-19. The CDR3 runs from the conserved cysteine through the conserved F or W. Each record gives: CDR3 protein, CDR3 DNA, J gene, clone size, V gene, D gene. The D gene is left open where the match is weak. Size tells how often a clone was seen (once, few, many) or the class of an expanded clone, and some rows leave it out.

CDR3aa: CASSLGQGIVREQYF
CDR3nt: TGTGCCAGCAGCTTAGGTCAGGGGATTGTACGCGAGCAGTACTTC
j_gene: TRBJ2-7
abundance: .
v_gene: TRBV11-1
d_gene: .

CDR3aa: CASSIQSTGPTVEAFF
CDR3nt: TGTGCCAGCAGTATTCAATCGACAGGGCCAACAGTTGAAGCTTTCTTT
j_gene: TRBJ1-1
abundance: few
v_gene: TRBV7-2
d_gene: TRBD1

CDR3aa: CASSATSGGTYEQYF
CDR3nt: TGTGCCAGCAGCGCGACTAGCGGGGGCACCTACGAGCAGTACTTC
j_gene: TRBJ2-7
abundance: .
v_gene: TRBV11-2
d_gene: TRBD2

CDR3aa: CASSLPSWEYEQYF
CDR3nt: TGTGCCAGCAGTTTACCATCCTGGGAGTACGAGCAGTACTTC
j_gene: TRBJ2-7
abundance: .
v_gene: TRBV28
d_gene: .

CDR3aa: CASSTKSGANVLTF
CDR3nt: TGTGCCAGCAGTACTAAGTCTGGGGCCAACGTCCTGACTTTC
j_gene: TRBJ2-6
abundance: .
v_gene: TRBV6-5
d_gene: .

CDR3aa: CASSSAQGEMAGELFF
CDR3nt: TGTGCCAGCAGCTCAGCACAGGGGGAAATGGCCGGGGAGCTGTTTTTT
j_gene: TRBJ2-2
abundance: once
v_gene: TRBV28
d_gene: TRBD1

CDR3aa: CASSVQGSNQPQHF
CDR3nt: TGTGCCAGTAGCGTACAGGGGTCGAATCAGCCCCAGCATTTT
j_gene: TRBJ1-5
abundance: few
v_gene: TRBV19
d_gene: TRBD1

CDR3aa: CASNPGGQGGYTF
CDR3nt: TGTGCCAGCAATCCCGGGGGGCAGGGTGGCTACACCTTC
j_gene: TRBJ1-2
abundance: .
v_gene: TRBV12-3/TRBV12-4
d_gene: .

CDR3aa: CASSPPGGYTGELFF
CDR3nt: TGCGCCAGCAGCCCGCCGGGAGGGTACACCGGGGAGCTGTTTTTT
j_gene: TRBJ2-2
abundance: .
v_gene: TRBV4-1
d_gene: TRBD2

CDR3aa: CSVSWFGEQFF
CDR3nt: TGCAGCGTTAGTTGGTTCGGGGAGCAGTTCTTC
j_gene: TRBJ2-1
abundance: .
v_gene: TRBV29-1
d_gene: .

CDR3aa: CASSQGGGSGNEQFF
CDR3nt: TGTGCCAGCAGCCAAGGTGGTGGTTCGGGCAATGAGCAGTTCTTC
j_gene: TRBJ2-1
abundance: .
v_gene: TRBV3-1/TRBV3-2
d_gene: .

CDR3aa: CAISERGGGRANTEAFF
CDR3nt: TGTGCCATCAGTGAGCGTGGGGGGGGAAGGGCGAACACTGAAGCTTTCTTT
j_gene: TRBJ1-1
abundance: .
v_gene: TRBV10-3
d_gene: .

CDR3aa: CASSQSLAGEQYF
CDR3nt: TGTGCCAGCAGCCAAAGCCTAGCGGGGGAGCAGTACTTC
j_gene: TRBJ2-7
abundance: .
v_gene: TRBV4-2
d_gene: TRBD2

CDR3aa: CASSQGLGVDEQFF
CDR3nt: TGTGCCAGTTCCCAAGGACTAGGGGTGGATGAGCAGTTCTTC
j_gene: TRBJ2-1
abundance: .
v_gene: TRBV19
d_gene: TRBD2

CDR3aa: CASSLRDTQYF
CDR3nt: TGTGCCAGCAGCCTCCGGGATACGCAGTATTTT
j_gene: TRBJ2-3
abundance: .
v_gene: TRBV3-1/TRBV3-2
d_gene: .

CDR3aa: CSASLGPTNQPQHF
CDR3nt: TGCAGTGCTAGTTTGGGGCCTACCAATCAGCCCCAGCATTTT
j_gene: TRBJ1-5
abundance: .
v_gene: TRBV20-1
d_gene: .

CDR3aa: CASSLDPGDEQFF
CDR3nt: TGTGCCAGCAGCTTAGACCCGGGGGATGAGCAGTTCTTC
j_gene: TRBJ2-1
abundance: .
v_gene: TRBV7-9
d_gene: .

CDR3aa: CASSTGLYSNQPQHF
CDR3nt: TGTGCCAGTTCTACAGGGTTATATAGCAATCAGCCCCAGCATTTT
j_gene: TRBJ1-5
abundance: .
v_gene: TRBV19
d_gene: .

CDR3aa: CASSSGAPYGYTF
CDR3nt: TGTGCCAGCAGTTCCGGTGCCCCATATGGCTACACCTTC
j_gene: TRBJ1-2
abundance: .
v_gene: TRBV27
d_gene: .

CDR3aa: CASSFQDNQPQHF
CDR3nt: TGTGCCAGCAGCTTCCAGGATAATCAGCCCCAGCATTTT
j_gene: TRBJ1-5
abundance: .
v_gene: TRBV7-2
d_gene: .

CDR3aa: CASSGQGLNQPQHF
CDR3nt: TGTGCCAGCAGTGGACAGGGGTTAAATCAGCCCCAGCATTTT
j_gene: TRBJ1-5
abundance: .
v_gene: TRBV6-2/TRBV6-3
d_gene: TRBD1

CDR3aa: CASGVPGQGAKNIQYF
CDR3nt: TGTGCCAGCGGGGTGCCGGGACAGGGGGCCAAAAACATTCAGTACTTC
j_gene: TRBJ2-4
abundance: .
v_gene: TRBV27
d_gene: TRBD1

CDR3aa: CASSFVKRSGTEDTEAFF
CDR3nt: TGTGCCAGCAGTTTCGTGAAGCGCTCCGGGACAGAGGACACTGAAGCTTTCTTT
j_gene: TRBJ1-1
abundance: once
v_gene: TRBV28
d_gene: TRBD1

CDR3aa: CASSPPPRQVNEKLFF
CDR3nt: TGTGCCAGCAGCCCCCCGCCGAGACAGGTTAATGAAAAACTGTTTTTT
j_gene: TRBJ1-4
abundance: .
v_gene: TRBV6-6
d_gene: .

CDR3aa: CASSSEGAPFYGYTF
CDR3nt: TGTGCCAGCAGCTCGGAAGGGGCGCCCTTCTATGGCTACACCTTC
j_gene: TRBJ1-2
abundance: once
v_gene: TRBV7-9
d_gene: .

CDR3aa: CASSGPYSNQPQHF
CDR3nt: TGTGCCAGCAGCGGGCCGTATAGCAATCAGCCCCAGCATTTT
j_gene: TRBJ1-5
abundance: once
v_gene: TRBV9
d_gene: .